A selection of T cell receptor beta chains follows, all from one sample in a study of blood T cell repertoires in COVID-19. Produced via immunoSEQ multiplex PCR; TCRdb's table is partial and in-frame only. Of some 150,000 clones listed, roughly three quarters are singletons. Sequencing was done on a sample of peripheral blood. These receptors all stem from a man aged 50-59 years with active or convalescent COVID-19. CDR3s include the opening cysteine and the closing phenylalanine or tryptophan. Each record gives: D gene, V gene, clone size, J gene, CDR3 DNA, CDR3 protein. The D gene is left open where the match is weak. Clone size is stated in some rows and not others, as once, few, many or a class when expanded.

d_gene: TRBD2; v_gene: TRBV7-2; abundance: -; j_gene: TRBJ2-1; CDR3nt: TGTGCCAGCAGCTTATCTTCGCGGGAGGGCCGGAATGAGCAGTTCTTC; CDR3aa: CASSLSSREGRNEQFF
d_gene: TRBD2; v_gene: TRBV5-1; abundance: -; j_gene: TRBJ2-5; CDR3nt: TGCGCCAGCAGCTTGGTGGCTAGCGGGAGGGGGGACCAAGAGACCCAGTACTTC; CDR3aa: CASSLVASGRGDQETQYF
d_gene: TRBD2; v_gene: TRBV12-5; abundance: -; j_gene: TRBJ2-1; CDR3nt: TGTGCTAGTGGGCCCGGGACTAGCGGGGCCTACAATGAGCAGTTCTTC; CDR3aa: CASGPGTSGAYNEQFF
d_gene: TRBD2; v_gene: TRBV2; abundance: -; j_gene: TRBJ2-2; CDR3nt: TGTGCCAGCACCCTAAAAACTAGCGGGAACACCGGGGAGCTGTTTTTT; CDR3aa: CASTLKTSGNTGELFF
d_gene: -; v_gene: TRBV7-8; abundance: -; j_gene: TRBJ1-1; CDR3nt: TGTGCCAGCAGCGTAGGCCTAAGGGGCTTGGCTTTCTTT; CDR3aa: CASSVGLRGLAFF
d_gene: TRBD2; v_gene: TRBV5-1; abundance: -; j_gene: TRBJ2-5; CDR3nt: TGCGCCAGCAGCTCGGGACTAGCGGGATTGGAGACCCAGTACTTC; CDR3aa: CASSSGLAGLETQYF
d_gene: -; v_gene: TRBV27; abundance: -; j_gene: TRBJ2-3; CDR3nt: TGTGCCAGCAAGCCGACTAGCACAGATACGCAGTATTTT; CDR3aa: CASKPTSTDTQYF
d_gene: TRBD1; v_gene: TRBV11-2; abundance: -; j_gene: TRBJ2-2; CDR3nt: TGTGCCAGCAGGCTGACAGGGGCATTAACCGGGGAGCTGTTTTTT; CDR3aa: CASRLTGALTGELFF
d_gene: -; v_gene: TRBV4-1; abundance: -; j_gene: TRBJ1-5; CDR3nt: TGCGCCAGCAGCCAAGATGTAACATATAGCAATCAGCCCCAGCATTTT; CDR3aa: CASSQDVTYSNQPQHF
d_gene: TRBD2; v_gene: TRBV6-2/TRBV6-3; abundance: -; j_gene: TRBJ2-3; CDR3nt: TGTGCCAGCAGCGAGGGACTAGCGGGAGGTCTAAACACAGATACGCAGTATTTT; CDR3aa: CASSEGLAGGLNTDTQYF
d_gene: TRBD2; v_gene: TRBV11-1; abundance: -; j_gene: TRBJ2-5; CDR3nt: TGTGCCAGCAGCTTGGGAGGACTAGCGGGCAGAGGGACCCAGTACTTC; CDR3aa: CASSLGGLAGRGTQYF
d_gene: TRBD2; v_gene: TRBV24-1; abundance: once; j_gene: TRBJ2-1; CDR3nt: TGTGCCACCAGTGATGCTGGGACTAGCGGCTTACCTGAGCAGTTCTTC; CDR3aa: CATSDAGTSGLPEQFF
d_gene: TRBD1; v_gene: TRBV27; abundance: -; j_gene: TRBJ2-1; CDR3nt: TGTGCCAGCAGTTTAGGGTGGGACAGCTCCTACAATGAGCAGTTCTTC; CDR3aa: CASSLGWDSSYNEQFF
d_gene: -; v_gene: TRBV15; abundance: -; j_gene: TRBJ1-4; CDR3nt: TGTGCCACCAGCAGAGCCAACCCCCAGGGGTCCCAATTTTTT; CDR3aa: CATSRANPQGSQFF
d_gene: -; v_gene: TRBV27; abundance: -; j_gene: TRBJ2-1; CDR3nt: TGTGCCAGCAGTTCGGGACAAATTTACAATGAGCAGTTCTTC; CDR3aa: CASSSGQIYNEQFF
d_gene: TRBD1; v_gene: TRBV9; abundance: -; j_gene: TRBJ2-6; CDR3nt: TGTGCCAGCAGCGTAGTAGGGGGCCGCTCTGGGGCCAACGTCCTGACTTTC; CDR3aa: CASSVVGGRSGANVLTF
d_gene: -; v_gene: TRBV6-6; abundance: few; j_gene: TRBJ1-6; CDR3nt: TGTGCCAGCAGTCAACCGCCGTACAGGAATCTAAAATTGGCGTCACCCCTCCACTTT; CDR3aa: CASSQPPYRNLKLASPLHF
d_gene: TRBD1; v_gene: TRBV10-3; abundance: once; j_gene: TRBJ1-3; CDR3nt: TGTGCCATCAGTGAGACTAGGGGGCCTGGAAACACCATATATTTT; CDR3aa: CAISETRGPGNTIYF
d_gene: -; v_gene: TRBV28; abundance: -; j_gene: TRBJ2-3; CDR3nt: TGTGCCACCCCCGGAGTGGACACAGATACGCAGTATTTT; CDR3aa: CATPGVDTDTQYF
d_gene: -; v_gene: TRBV18; abundance: -; j_gene: TRBJ1-6; CDR3nt: TGTGCCAGCTCACCATCGGAAGGGAGAAATTCACCCCTCCACTTT; CDR3aa: CASSPSEGRNSPLHF
d_gene: TRBD2; v_gene: TRBV7-2; abundance: -; j_gene: TRBJ2-5; CDR3nt: TGTGCCAGCAGCTCGGGGACTAGCGGAAAAGAGACCCAGTACTTC; CDR3aa: CASSSGTSGKETQYF
d_gene: -; v_gene: TRBV3-1/TRBV3-2; abundance: -; j_gene: TRBJ2-6; CDR3nt: TGTGCCAGCAGCCAATTGAACAGCCCTGGGGCCAACGTCCTGACTTTC; CDR3aa: CASSQLNSPGANVLTF
d_gene: -; v_gene: TRBV3-1/TRBV3-2; abundance: -; j_gene: TRBJ2-1; CDR3nt: TGTGCCAGCAGCCGTAGACCGGGACTGGGGGAGCAGTTCTTC; CDR3aa: CASSRRPGLGEQFF
d_gene: -; v_gene: TRBV28; abundance: -; j_gene: TRBJ2-3; CDR3nt: TGTGCCAGCAGCCTCCAGAGGGCCACAGATACGCAGTATTTT; CDR3aa: CASSLQRATDTQYF
d_gene: -; v_gene: TRBV29-1; abundance: -; j_gene: TRBJ2-7; CDR3nt: TGCAGCGTTGAAGGGCAGCGTGACAGCTCCTACGAGCAGTACTTC; CDR3aa: CSVEGQRDSSYEQYF
d_gene: TRBD1; v_gene: TRBV7-9; abundance: -; j_gene: TRBJ1-2; CDR3nt: TGTGCCAGCACCCGCCGACAGGGGTTTGGTGGCTACACCTTC; CDR3aa: CASTRRQGFGGYTF
d_gene: -; v_gene: TRBV11-1; abundance: -; j_gene: TRBJ2-1; CDR3nt: TGTGCCAGCAGCCCTGAACCTTGGACGGGAAATGAGCAGTTCTTC; CDR3aa: CASSPEPWTGNEQFF
d_gene: -; v_gene: TRBV7-9; abundance: -; j_gene: TRBJ2-2; CDR3nt: TGTGCCAGCAGCTTAATAAACACCGGGGAGCTGTTTTTT; CDR3aa: CASSLINTGELFF
d_gene: -; v_gene: TRBV5-4; abundance: -; j_gene: TRBJ1-1; CDR3nt: TGTGCCAGCAGTCAATCTTTGGGGGCCAACACTGAAGCTTTCTTT; CDR3aa: CASSQSLGANTEAFF
d_gene: -; v_gene: TRBV27; abundance: -; j_gene: TRBJ2-2; CDR3nt: TGTGCCAGCAGTTTCAGAAACGGGGAGCTGTTTTTT; CDR3aa: CASSFRNGELFF
d_gene: -; v_gene: TRBV7-3; abundance: -; j_gene: TRBJ1-2; CDR3nt: TGTGCCAGCAGCTTGGGGTATGGGGCGAGGGGCTACACCTTC; CDR3aa: CASSLGYGARGYTF